The subject of this entry is one TCR beta chain. Its antigen remains unknown. This record comes from a study of cytomegalovirus exposure and HLA in healthy donors. Regarding the study as a whole: Within the approximately 130 validation repertoires, first-cohort TCR clusters tended to co-occur, according to a later analysis. Both high specificity and high sensitivity reportedly marked the classifier's diagnosis of cytomegalovirus status. Cytomegalovirus-associated status was assigned to approximately 160 TCR beta chains.

The data were produced by immunoSEQ multiplex PCR, yet TCRdb's version contains in-frame clones alone and is incomplete. This repertoire shows around 98,000 clones, over 75% found once; its top ten account for about 5.7%. Per germline, CDR1 MNHEY and CDR2 SVGAGI. This CDR3 has 15 residues. The V end lost 7 bases, the J end lost 0 bases, and 15 bases lay between the germline ends. This receptor was obtained from a man between 18 and 29 years old in good health and CMV-seropositive. The chain recombines TRBV6-5 with TRBJ1-2, with D possibly matching TRBD1 (5 bases). Sequencing was done on a sample of PBMCs. The CDR3: CASTPAGLANYGYTF. CDR3 nucleotide sequence: TGTGCCAGCACCCCGGCAGGGCTTGCTAACTATGGCTACACCTTC.